The TCR beta chain under discussion was sequenced for a study of early T cells in non-severe SARS-CoV-2 infection. Turning to the study itself: Sequencing used unsorted whole-blood bulk RNA, so chains lack pairing.

As part of library construction, unique molecular identifiers were attached to individual cDNA molecules. TCRdb itself ran the 5' RACE reads through MiXCR, one entry per CDR3 protein. Of about 60,000 distinct CDR3 sequences in the sample, approximately 9.3% were seen once. For this clonotype: Antigen: not known.

The study's findings and limits: Database matching using VDJdb favored anti-spike CD8 responses, with private and CD4 specificities left missing.

The sequenced sample consisted of whole blood. This TCR came from an adult who was a healthcare worker with PCR-confirmed SARS-CoV-2 infection or an uninfected control (not recorded which).

CDR3 amino acids: CASRRDRRGNTIYF. For the CDR3, the DNA is TGTGCCAGCAGACGGGACCGTCGTGGAAACACCATATATTTT. The chain recombines TRBV5-6 with TRBJ1-3, with D possibly matching TRBD1 (5 bases). The V end was cut by 5 bases, the J end by 3 bases, with 12 bases between. There are 14 residues in the CDR3. Germline V gives CDR1 SGHDT, CDR2 YYEEEE.